This T cell receptor (beta chain) stems from a study of blood T cell repertoires in COVID-19. The V gene's germline CDR1 is SQVTM and CDR2 ANQGSEA. V was clipped by 7 bases and J by 1 base, with 17 bases between them. The CDR3 has 14 residues. Grouping used clinical history reported by participants in a survey and questionnaire. Data came from immunoSEQ multiplex PCR; TCRdb stores just in-frame clones and leaves some out. The sample lists 330,000 or so clones, about 88% occurring once. The TCR sequence derives from a woman in her twenties or thirties who had recovered from COVID-19. The genes are TRBV29-1 and TRBJ2-7; tentatively, D is TRBD2 (6 bases). Sequenced sample: PBMCs or T cells enriched from blood (not recorded which). The CDR3 sequence is CSARAGGRSYEQYF. For the CDR3, the DNA is TGCAGCGCCAGAGCCGGAGGGAGATCCTACGAGCAGTACTTC.